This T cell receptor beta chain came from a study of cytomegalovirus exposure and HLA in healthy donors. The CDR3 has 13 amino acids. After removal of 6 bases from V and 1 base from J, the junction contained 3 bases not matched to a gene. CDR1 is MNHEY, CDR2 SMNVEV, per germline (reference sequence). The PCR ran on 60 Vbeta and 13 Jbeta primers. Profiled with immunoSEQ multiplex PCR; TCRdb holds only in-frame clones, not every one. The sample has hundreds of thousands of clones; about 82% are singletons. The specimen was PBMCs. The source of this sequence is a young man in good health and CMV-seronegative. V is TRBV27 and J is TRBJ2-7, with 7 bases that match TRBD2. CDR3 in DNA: TGTGCCAGCAGGCCGGGGGGATCCTACGAGCAGTACTTC. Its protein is CASRPGGSYEQYF.